These 5 T cell receptor beta chains were all obtained from the same sample, sequenced in a study of response to subunit inactivated influenza vaccine. Using its own MiXCR run on the RT-PCR reads, TCRdb lists one record per CDR3 protein. The sample carries approximately 730,000 distinct CDR3 sequences, more than 11% recorded once. Here the sequenced sample was PBMCs from blood, taken 14 to 15 days before vaccination. The receptors derive from a man aged 50-59 years who received an inactivated influenza vaccine.

This chain joins TRBV20-1 and TRBJ2-3; D not resolved. This CDR3 has 14 amino acids. V was cut by 1 base and J by 3 bases, with 11 bases left in between. Germline V lookup: CDR1 DFQATT, CDR2 SNEGSKA (reference sequence). The CDR3 protein is CSARGHLPTDTQYF. The CDR3 DNA sequence: TGCAGTGCTAGAGGACACCTGCCTACAGATACGCAGTATTTT.

The rearrangement links TRBV12-3 or TRBV12-4 to TRBJ2-6; D uncertain. The CDR3 contains 13 residues. V was cut by 3 bases and J by 12 bases, with 12 bases left in between. CDR3 protein: CASSLTIKGVLTF. The CDR3 region has the DNA TGTGCCAGCAGTTTGACGATAAAGGGCGTCCTGACTTTC.

This clonotype was seen many times. The chain joins TRBV27 to TRBJ1-1; D perhaps matches TRBD1 (5 bases). CDR1 is MNHEY and CDR2 is SMNVEV in the germline V gene (reference sequence). The CDR3 runs 14 residues. With 1 base removed from V and 5 bases from J, the gap between germline ends came to 11 bases. Written as DNA, the CDR3 is TGTGCCAGCAGTTTATACGCAGGGAGAACTGAAGCTTTCTTT. It yields the protein CASSLYAGRTEAFF.

The chain employs TRBV5-1 and TRBJ2-3, with TRBD1 matching over 7 bases. The V and J ends lost 2 bases and 2 bases, in that order; junction bases with no gene match: 8. The CDR3 loop spans 16 amino acids. Germline lookup yields CDR1 SGHRS and CDR2 YFSETQ. CDR3 coding DNA: TGCGCCAGCAGCTTCGGGACAGATTATATCACAGATACGCAGTATTTT. This codes for CASSFGTDYITDTQYF.

This clonotype appeared many times. The chain recombines TRBV12-3 or TRBV12-4 with TRBJ2-7; D might be TRBD1 (5 bases). Trimming shortened V by 5 bases and J by 7 bases, and 9 bases separated the two germline ends. The CDR3 loop spans 11 amino acids. The CDR3 sequence: CASSGRQEQYF. In DNA, the CDR3 is TGTGCCAGCAGTGGGCGACAGGAGCAGTACTTC.